Here is one T cell receptor (beta chain) with its context. Its cognate antigen is unknown. This PCR relied on a set of 60 Vbeta primers and 13 Jbeta primers. Only in-frame clones appear in the TCRdb table, and some are missing; sequencing was by immunoSEQ multiplex PCR. The sample contains around 150,000 clones, roughly three quarters of which appear only once. These data belong to a study of cytomegalovirus exposure and HLA in healthy donors. Overall study results and limits: Segments of the TCR beta V type were, in most cases, productive about 87% or about 30% of the time in an earlier analysis.

This receptor was identified in a man under 40 in good health and CMV-seronegative. The material sequenced was PBMCs.

CDR3 in DNA: TGTGCCAGCAAGGGGGCGTTTTATGGCTACACCTTC. It is translated as CASKGAFYGYTF. The V call is TRBV28, the J call TRBJ1-2, with TRBD1 matching 7 bases. The CDR3 consists of 12 residues. CDR1 and CDR2 (germline): MDHEN, SYDVKM. The J segment lost 5 bases and the V segment lost 7 bases, leaving 4 bases of the junction unmatched.